One TCR beta chain is described in this entry. This sample stems from a study of blood T cell repertoires in COVID-19. Across the study: Acute and convalescent COVID-19 specimens originated in the United States, Italy and Spain.

The CDR3 is made up of 16 amino acids. Germline V CDR1 and CDR2: MRHNA, SNTAGT. The V gene lost 6 bases and the J gene lost 8 bases, with 20 bases spanning the gap. Participant-given clinical history determined each cohort assignment. As handled by the study authors: Reference gene primer amplification gave estimated nucleated cell counts. The table came from immunoSEQ multiplex PCR; TCRdb's copy has only in-frame clones and leaves some out. The DNA was the basis for D and trimming; V, J and clone size are from that table. The profile shows approximately 340,000 clones, just over 90% of them singletons.

The chain combines TRBV6-4 with TRBJ1-6; tentative D call: TRBD1 (6 bases). Sequences were obtained from PBMCs or T cells enriched from blood (not recorded which). The sequence came from a woman in her thirties or forties who had been exposed to COVID-19. The DNA of the CDR3 is TGTGCCAGCAGGCATACCAGCACAGGGAGAGATTCACCCCTCCACTTT. Translated, it gives CASRHTSTGRDSPLHF.